Each of the 2 T cell receptor beta chains below was sequenced from the same sample in a study of blood T cell repertoires in COVID-19. This table comes from immunoSEQ multiplex PCR, and its TCRdb copy is limited to in-frame clones, with some not included. The data contain some 120,000 clones, 80% to 95% of them singletons. The specimen sequenced was peripheral blood. The receptors derive from a man over 45 with COVID-19, enrolled during active disease.

The CDR3 reads CASSYAAGVVTEAFF. The CDR3 coding sequence is TGTGCCAGCAGTTACGCGGCAGGGGTGGTGACTGAAGCTTTCTTT. The chain joins TRBV6-2 or TRBV6-3 to TRBJ1-1; tentative D call: TRBD1 (6 bases). Per germline, CDR1 MNHEY and CDR2 SVGEGT. The germline V and J ends were trimmed by 2 bases and 5 bases, with 15 bases remaining between them. The CDR3 has 15 amino acids.

The genes are TRBV5-1 and TRBJ2-5; 9 nucleotides agree with TRBD2. The trim removed 5 bases at V and 3 bases at J, leaving 2 bases unmatched. This CDR3 is 13 amino acids long. In germline, CDR1 is SGHRS, CDR2 YFSETQ. The CDR3, as DNA: TGCGCCAGCAGTAGCGGGAGTGAAGAGACCCAGTACTTC. Protein product: CASSSGSEETQYF.